These 23 T cell receptor beta chains were sequenced from one sample in a study of T cell clonality in common variable immunodeficiency. Notes on the study in general: Reportedly, TCR beta sequences from common variable immunodeficiency showed fewer deletions and N-nucleotide insertions.

Using immunoSEQ multiplex PCR, the repertoire was profiled, and TCRdb retains in-frame clones only, with some absent. The sample contains 25,000 to 30,000 clones, none occurring once; 24% lies in the top ten. The antigens for these receptors are not known. Material for sequencing was peripheral blood mononuclear cells. These receptor sequences come from a human donor with common variable immunodeficiency.

This clone was detected ten times or more. The read gets to within 3 residues of the CDR3 end, and the germline J gene fills in the rest. This specimen includes other DNA sequences encoding the same CDR3. This chain links TRBV20-1 with TRBJ2-7; D may be TRBD2 (6 bases). Looked up from germline, CDR1 is DFQATT and CDR2 is SNEGSKA (reference sequence). The CDR3 has 11 amino acids. V lost 3 bases and J 6 bases, leaving 9 bases between the germline ends. The CDR3 DNA, read in part, is TGCAGTGCTAGCACTAGCCTCGAG. Protein sequence: CSASTSLE. The full-length CDR3 reads as CSASTSLEQYF.

The sample holds many counts of this clone. The CDR3 is cut off 3 residues early in the read; its end comes from the germline J gene. The chain uses TRBV4-2 and TRBJ2-1; a possible D gene is TRBD1 (5 bases). There are 15 residues in the CDR3. In germline, CDR1 is LGHNA, CDR2 YNFKEQ. Deletions cut 0 bases from V and 9 bases from J, with 15 bases between. CDR3 bases read: TGTGCCAGCAGCCAAGATCGGGCGTCGCAGGGTGAG. Encoded protein: CASSQDRASQGE. The whole CDR3 is CASSQDRASQGEQFF.

This clone was observed many times. The CDR3 is CASSPTGYSADNYGYTF. CDR3 DNA, as far as it was read: TGTGCCAGCAGTCCCACGGGTTATTCGGCAGATAACTATGGC. The chain carries TRBV6-2 or TRBV6-3 and TRBJ1-2; D is unresolved. The read ends 3 residues before the CDR3 terminus; that terminus is restored from the germline J gene. Germline V CDR1 and CDR2: MNHEY, SVGEGT. V lost 5 bases, J lost 1 base, and 20 bases lay in between. The CDR3 totals 17 residues.

As for this clone: The sequence runs out 3 residues before the end of the CDR3; the remainder is reconstructed from the germline J gene. The V gene is TRBV11-3, the J gene TRBJ2-1; 7 bases line up with TRBD1. Germline V CDR1 and CDR2: SGHNT, YENEEA. J gave up 6 bases and V 5 bases, and 7 bases lay outside the gene matches. CDR3 length equals 14 residues. The DNA read from the CDR3 is TGTGCCAGCAGCCCGAGACAGGGCGGCAATGAG. This gives the protein CASSPRQGGNE. The whole CDR3 sequence reads CASSPRQGGNEQFF.

This clone was detected ten times or more. The CDR3 end lies 3 residues beyond the end of the read and is filled in from the germline J gene. The chain joins TRBV28 to TRBJ2-5, with 7 bases fitting TRBD2. The CDR3 has 16 residues. Germline V gene lookup returns CDR1 MDHEN and CDR2 SYDVKM. After removal of 5 bases from V and 1 base from J, the junction contained 10 bases not matched to a gene. CDR3 protein: CASSPQRGLLQETQYF. CDR3 DNA, as far as it was read: TGTGCCAGCAGTCCCCAGCGGGGTCTCCTCCAAGAGACC.

This clone was picked up many times. The CDR3 extends 3 residues past the end of the read, so its final part is completed from the germline J gene. The rearrangement uses TRBV12-3 or TRBV12-4 and TRBJ2-3, with TRBD2 matching 9 bases. J lost 0 bases, V lost 6 bases, and 4 bases had no gene match. The CDR3 length is 15 residues. CDR3 bases read: TGTGCCAGCAGCCTAGCGGGGAAAAGCACAGATACG. Protein sequence: CASSLAGKSTDT. The entire CDR3 reads CASSLAGKSTDTQYF.

This clone was seen at least ten times. The read ends 3 residues shy of where the CDR3 ends; the end is completed using the germline J gene. The chain carries TRBV20-1 and TRBJ2-4; D is perhaps TRBD1 (6 bases). V lost 7 bases and J lost 9, with 16 bases in between. CDR3 length equals 12 residues. Germline values: CDR1 DFQATT, CDR2 SNEGSKA (reference sequence). The sequenced CDR3 bases are TGCAGTGTCTTTGAGGGGGTGGGCATT. Amino acids: CSVFEGVGI. The full CDR3 protein reads CSVFEGVGIQYF.

This clone was recorded many times. The read terminates 3 residues before the CDR3 end, so the remaining end is supplied by the germline J gene. The chain uses TRBV7-3 and TRBJ2-3, with 11 bases identical to TRBD2. The CDR3 is 18 residues long. Unmatched junction bases numbered 10, after V lost 5 bases and J lost 0 bases. The V gene's germline CDR1 is SGHTA and CDR2 FQGTGA. The sequenced CDR3 bases are TGTGCCAGCAGCCACGGACTAGCGGGCCCTCCTAGCACAGATACG. Amino acids: CASSHGLAGPPSTDT. The entire CDR3 protein is CASSHGLAGPPSTDTQYF.

This clone occurred many times. Sequencing ends 3 residues short of the CDR3 end; the germline J gene provides the rest. This chain uses TRBV5-1 with TRBJ2-3; tentative D call: TRBD1 (6 bases). Trimming pared 3 bases from V and 2 bases from J, leaving 13 bases between. The length of the CDR3 is 15 residues. Germline V CDR1 and CDR2: SGHRS, YFSETQ. The sequenced part of the CDR3 DNA is TGCGCCAGCAGCTCCGGGACATACTCCACAGATACG. Translation gives CASSSGTYSTDT. The full CDR3 protein is CASSSGTYSTDTQYF.

This clone was seen a few times. At one of its ends the junction is not consistent with the germline gene, which may arise from a read error. From the germline J gene comes the end of the CDR3, since the read stops 3 residues before it. The chain has TRBV7-9 and TRBJ2-7; the D is unclear. CDR1 and CDR2 from the germline V gene are SEHNR and FQNEAQ (reference sequence). The CDR3 consists of 12 residues. The DNA read from the CDR3 is TGTTCCAGCAGCTTGGTGTGGGCCGAG. Its protein is CSSSLVWAE. The entire CDR3 is CSSSLVWAEQYF. Full variable domain (rest looked up from reference TRBV7-9 and TRBJ2-7): DTGVSQNPRHKITKRGQNVTFRCDPISEHNRLYWYRQTLGQGPEFLTYFQNEAQLEKSRLLSDRFSAERPKGSFSTLEIQRTEQGDSAMYLCSSSLVWAEQYFGPGTRLTVT.

This clone occurred many times. Read sequence stops 3 residues before the CDR3 end, and the germline J gene provides the missing end. The chain couples TRBV18 to TRBJ2-5; TRBD1 is a possible D gene (5 bases). V was clipped by 1 base and J by 5 bases, with 17 bases between them. The CDR3 length is 16 residues. Germline CDR1 reads KGHSH; CDR2 reads LQKENI. The CDR3 loop is CASSPLTDPRTETQYF. CDR3 DNA (partial): TGTGCCAGCTCACCACTGACAGACCCTAGAACTGAGACC.

This clone was observed many times. The DNA ends 3 residues before the CDR3 does, and the rest of the CDR3 is filled in from the germline J gene. The rearrangement links TRBV29-1 to TRBJ2-3; TRBD2 might be the D (5 bases). The CDR3 has 12 residues. Germline V lookup: CDR1 SQVTM, CDR2 ANQGSEA. Trimming pared 4 bases from V and 4 bases from J, leaving 9 bases between. Partial CDR3 DNA: TGCAGCGTTGGCTCTAGCTCAGATACG. Protein product: CSVGSSSDT. From start to end, the CDR3 is CSVGSSSDTQYF.

This clone was recorded many times. The read stops 3 residues short of the end of the CDR3; the missing end is completed from the germline J gene. The chain links TRBV28 to TRBJ2-7; 10 nucleotides line up with TRBD1. The CDR3 extends over 15 amino acids. The germline V gene has CDR1 MDHEN and CDR2 SYDVKM. V was clipped by 6 bases and J by 3 bases; unmatched bases: 8. CDR3 bases read: TGTGCCAGCAGACCATCCGGGACAGGGGACTACGAG. It yields the protein CASRPSGTGDYE. From start to end, the CDR3 is CASRPSGTGDYEQYF.

Of note for this clone: The CDR3 is cut off 3 residues early in the read; its end comes from the germline J gene. V usage is TRBV19 and J usage is TRBJ1-1; unclear D gene. The V gene's germline CDR1 is LNHDA and CDR2 SQIVND (reference sequence). V was clipped by 9 bases and J by 6 bases, with 14 bases between them. The length of the CDR3 is 12 residues. CDR3 residues: CARAYGGPEAFF. Incomplete CDR3 DNA: TGTGCCAGGGCGTATGGTGGGCCTGAA.

Concerning this clone itself: The CDR3 extends 3 residues past the end of the read, so its final part is completed from the germline J gene. The chain recombines TRBV2 with TRBJ1-2; no clear D. Trimming shortened V by 6 bases and J by 1 base, and 12 bases separated the two germline ends. Germline values: CDR1 SNHLY, CDR2 FYNNEI. The CDR3 contains 14 residues. The covered CDR3 bases are TGTGCCAGCAGACTCGCAGGTTTTAACTATGGC. Its protein is CASRLAGFNYG. The whole CDR3 protein reads CASRLAGFNYGYTF.

This clone was observed at least ten times. The sequenced fragment ends 3 residues before the CDR3 boundary, so the rest is inferred from the germline J gene. The gene calls are TRBV10-3 and TRBJ1-2; the match to TRBD1 covers 7 bases. CDR3 length: 13 amino acids. Germline CDR1 and CDR2: ENHRY and SYGVKD. The CDR3 region is CAISESGGLGYTF. CDR3 DNA, as far as it was read: TGTGCCATCAGTGAGTCAGGGGGCTTGGGC.

This clone came up many times. CDR3 bases read: TGTGCCAGCAGCCGAGGACTTATGAACACTGAA. Translating it yields CASSRGLMNTE. The CDR3 in its entirety is CASSRGLMNTEAFF. The chain carries TRBV6-2 or TRBV6-3 and TRBJ1-1; the D is unclear. The CDR3 end lies 3 residues beyond the end of the read and is filled in from the germline J gene. The CDR3 has 14 amino acids. V was clipped by 6 bases and J by 0 bases, with 11 bases between them. Germline V gives CDR1 MNHEY, CDR2 SVGEGT.

This clone appeared many times. The CDR3 DNA, read in part, is TGCGCCAGCAGCCCCCGGGTAGCGGGAACCACAGATACG. It encodes CASSPRVAGTTDT. The whole CDR3 region reads CASSPRVAGTTDTQYF. The chain links TRBV5-1 to TRBJ2-3; 8 nucleotides agree with TRBD2. Sequencing ends 3 residues short of the CDR3 end; the germline J gene provides the rest. The CDR3 loop spans 16 amino acids. Germline V CDR1 and CDR2: SGHRS, YFSETQ. The junction had 9 bases not matched to a gene; V was cut back by 4 bases and J by 2 bases.

Concerning this clone: From the germline J gene comes the end of the CDR3, since the read stops 3 residues before it. This sequence joins TRBV6-1 and TRBJ1-2; no clear D gene. Germline V gene lookup returns CDR1 MNHNS and CDR2 SASEGT. The CDR3 length is 12 residues. Incomplete CDR3 DNA: TGTGCCAGCAGTGATGCTCAGGTGGGC. It specifies CASSDAQVG. From start to end, the CDR3 is CASSDAQVGYTF.

This clone has ten or more counts. The sequenced fragment ends 3 residues before the CDR3 boundary, so the rest is inferred from the germline J gene. The rearrangement links TRBV19 to TRBJ1-5; TRBD1 matches 7 bases. CDR3 length equals 15 residues. V dropped 5 bases and J dropped 2; count of bases not matched to a gene: 6. The V gene's germline CDR1 is LNHDA and CDR2 SQIVND (reference sequence). The CDR3 bases that were read are TGTGCCAGTAGTCCCAAGGGGGCGGGCAATCAGCCC. It translates to CASSPKGAGNQP. The CDR3 as a whole reads CASSPKGAGNQPQHF.

This clone was detected ten times or more. The CDR3 end is not reached by the read, which stops 3 residues before it; the germline J gene fills it in. The rearrangement joins TRBV7-9 to TRBJ2-5; 11 bases fit TRBD2. V lost 1 base, J lost 2 bases, and 0 bases stayed unmatched. There are 15 residues in the CDR3. Germline CDR1 is SEHNR and CDR2 is FQNEAQ (reference sequence). The CDR3 spells CASSLGLAGQETQYF. Partial CDR3 DNA: TGTGCCAGCAGCTTAGGACTAGCGGGGCAAGAGACC.

Incomplete CDR3 DNA: TGTGCCAGCAGCTTAGGGGACAGGGATAATTCACCC. Translating it yields CASSLGDRDNSP. The whole CDR3 sequence is CASSLGDRDNSPLHF. This sequence joins TRBV13 and TRBJ1-6; the match to TRBD1 covers 8 bases. From the germline J gene comes the end of the CDR3, since the read stops 3 residues before it. V lost 0 bases to trimming and J lost 5 bases; unmatched junction nucleotides: 0. Germline lookup yields CDR1 PRHDT and CDR2 FYEKMQ (reference sequence). The CDR3 loop spans 15 amino acids.

This clone appeared a few times. The sequence runs out 3 residues before the end of the CDR3; the remainder is reconstructed from the germline J gene. V and J are TRBV18 and TRBJ1-1; the D gene is possibly TRBD1 (5 bases). This CDR3 region has 14 residues. Per the germline V gene, CDR1 is KGHSH and CDR2 is LQKENI. V was pared by 4 bases and J by 0 bases, with 9 bases between. CDR3 amino acids: CASSLGHLNTEAFF. The sequenced CDR3 bases are TGTGCCAGCTCACTCGGACACTTGAACACTGAA.